This record concerns one T cell receptor (beta chain) sequence. At least ten counts were recorded for this clonotype. Its specific antigen is unknown. No much larger clone is present one base from it, and per-base qualities are unavailable. Moderately to severely active disease, a Clinical Activity Score of at least 3, a NOSPECS grade of at least 4, and a duration under 3 months were present in ophthalmopathy patients. Patients with uncontrolled infections, other autoimmune diseases, pregnancy or lactation were excluded. Diagnoses relied on clinical symptoms, serum thyroxine and TRAb, thyroid ultrasound and orbital computed tomography. Ficoll-Paque density gradient centrifugation was used to isolate PBMCs from 8.5 to 10 ml of fresh peripheral blood. Total RNA was extracted with Trizol reagent, and quality was checked on an Agilent 2100 Bioanalyzer. The CDR3 goes from the cysteine to the phenylalanine over 13 residues. Of the read, only the CDR3 DNA is kept; its 39 bases are in frame from base 1. V drops 5 bases and J drops 7 bases, leaving 18 bases in between. Taken from the germline V gene (reference sequence), the CDR1 and CDR2 loops are DFQATT and SNEGSKA.

These data belong to a study of T cells in Graves' hyperthyroidism and ophthalmopathy (dated by TCRdb to between 2018 and 2020). At the level of the whole study: Peripheral blood was sampled at the time of initial diagnosis, prior to any treatment. Following sampling, methimazole starting at 30 mg daily was given to hyperthyroidism patients, and high-dose intravenous methylprednisolone was given to ophthalmopathy patients. TCR V-J signatures able to tell the groups apart were searched for in a discovery cohort of some 100 patients, of whom around 43 had Graves' ophthalmopathy and about 60 had stable Graves' hyperthyroidism. The 85 to 100 discovery patients were divided at random into training and test sets in a 7:3 ratio. The paper describes TCR Vbeta CDR3 sequencing of 120 to 150 peripheral blood samples, made up of fewer than 50 ophthalmopathy patients, some 76 hyperthyroidism patients and 17 progressor patients. Prospective prediction of ophthalmopathy was tested in an independent validation cohort consisting of some 20 hyperthyroidism patients and 15 or so patients who later progressed to ophthalmopathy. Thyroid tissue and blood T-cell repertoires from roughly 6 Graves' hyperthyroidism patients were also compared in the study.

Study-wide conclusions, independent of this receptor: Ophthalmopathy was separated from stable hyperthyroidism by a 13 V-J signature model, with approximately 85% sensitivity and 81% to 83% specificity obtained in cross-validation and 80%/75% obtained in testing. Most expanded thyroid clonotypes (frequency above 0.001) were also found in blood, which suggests that blood repertoires may mirror thyroid immune responses. In validation, the model predicted progression to ophthalmopathy with 55% to 71% sensitivity and roughly 72% specificity, a median of around six months before onset. Sample size was not statistically predetermined, and investigators were not blinded to group allocation.

The TCR beta CDR3 regions were amplified from RNA transcripts. For the first round of RT-PCR on the TCR CDR3, the HTBI primer set was used together with the Qiagen OneStep RT-PCR kit. Libraries were constructed in a second round of multiplex PCR, after which size selection and purification were carried out. The libraries were sequenced on an Illumina HiSeq2000 using paired-end 100 bp reads. The study's processing was this. SOAPnuke was used to process the raw data, throwing out any read that contained adapters or uncalled bases, had a mean Phred below 15, or lacked an exact constant-primer or identifier match. COPE v1.2.5 was used to merge high-quality paired reads, and clonotypes were defined as unique nucleotide sequences. MiTCR v1.1 was used to align the clonotypes against IMGT TRBV, TRBD and TRBJ reference segments. The analysis included only V-J combinations with a frequency above 0.0001, which together covered 99% to 99.2% of the repertoires. A TCS score was defined as the ratio between F50 (clonal expansion) and ExV (chaos), using BLOSUM62-based TCRdist between CDR3 peptides within each V-J. Welch's t-statistics and random forest reduced fewer than 600 V-J features to 13, which were used in a naive Bayes classifier (R e1071). The similarity between thyroid and blood repertoires was quantified using the Morisita-Horn index. TCRdb handled the public reads itself, with Q25 trimming in fastp and clone calling in MiXCR, and kept productive beta chains. Each record represents a unique CDR3 protein, reported with the most common genes and DNA among its rows. The V and J calls come from TCRdb's annotation, not from the publication. The sample includes roughly 40,000 distinct CDR3 sequences, with around half observed a single time. The top ten hold about a sixth of the sample.

Material for sequencing was blood. This clonotype was obtained from a man aged 40-50 years with Graves' ophthalmopathy. The rearrangement joined TRBV20-1 to TRBJ2-7, with the D gene not clear enough to name. The bases are TGCAGTGCTGAGGACGGCGGCCTACGAGAGCAGTACTTC. This sequence encodes CSAEDGGLREQYF.